A single sample is the source of the 2 T cell receptor beta chains below, sequenced in a study of Ad26.COV2.S vaccination and SARS-CoV-2 variants. TCRdb keeps only in-frame clones here, not all; method: immunoSEQ multiplex PCR. The table shows about 400,000 clones, with approximately 89% occurring only once. Treatment defined: 15 to 20 received Ad26.COV2.S at low or high dose, single or two shots; several received placebo; per-sample allocation not given. Samples analyzed were those drawn on day 63 after the first vaccine or placebo injection. The specimen was peripheral blood, collected in a trial of Ad26.COV2.S vaccine versus placebo. These receptors originate from a person between 18 and 59 years old who received the Ad26.COV2.S COVID-19 vaccine or a placebo.

J is TRBJ1-5 and V is TRBV25-1; no clear D gene. The V gene lost 7 bases and the J gene lost 2 bases, with 9 bases spanning the gap. Looked up from germline, CDR1 is MGHDK and CDR2 is SYGVNS. CDR3 length equals 13 residues. CDR3 residues: CASKGDGNQPQHF. The CDR3 DNA reads TGTGCCAGCAAAGGTGACGGCAATCAGCCCCAGCATTTT.

Here the CDR3 DNA reads TGTGCCAGCAGTTTTCCCCTTCATGGTTGGCAGACGAACACCGGGGAGCTGTTTTTT. Its protein product is CASSFPLHGWQTNTGELFF. The gene calls are TRBV28 and TRBJ2-2, with D uncertain. Germline CDR1 and CDR2: MDHEN and SYDVKM. Trimming pared 3 bases from V and 0 bases from J, leaving 20 bases between. This CDR3 has 19 residues.